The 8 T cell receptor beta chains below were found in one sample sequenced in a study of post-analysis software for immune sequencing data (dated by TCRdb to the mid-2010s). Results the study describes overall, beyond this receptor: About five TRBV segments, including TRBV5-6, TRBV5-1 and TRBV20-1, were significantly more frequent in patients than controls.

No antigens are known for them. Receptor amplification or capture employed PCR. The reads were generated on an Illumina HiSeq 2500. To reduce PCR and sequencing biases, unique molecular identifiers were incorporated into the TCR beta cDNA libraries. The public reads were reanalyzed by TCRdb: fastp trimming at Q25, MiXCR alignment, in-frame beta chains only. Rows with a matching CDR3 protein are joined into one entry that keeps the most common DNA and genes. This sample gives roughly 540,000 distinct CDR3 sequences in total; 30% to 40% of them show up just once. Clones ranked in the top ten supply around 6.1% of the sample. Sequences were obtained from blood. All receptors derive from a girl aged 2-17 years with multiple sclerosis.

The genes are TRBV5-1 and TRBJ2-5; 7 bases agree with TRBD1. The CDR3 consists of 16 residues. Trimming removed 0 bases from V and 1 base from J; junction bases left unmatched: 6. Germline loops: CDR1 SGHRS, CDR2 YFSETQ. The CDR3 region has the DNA TGCGCCAGCAGCTTGGAAGGGGGCGACTTCCAAGAGACCCAGTACTTC. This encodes CASSLEGGDFQETQYF.

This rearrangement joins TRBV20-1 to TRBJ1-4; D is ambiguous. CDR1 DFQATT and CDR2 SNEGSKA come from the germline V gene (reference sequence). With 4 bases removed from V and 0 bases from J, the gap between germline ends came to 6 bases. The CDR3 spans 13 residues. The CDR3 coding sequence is TGCAGTGCTATGCCTGCAACTAATGAAAAACTGTTTTTT. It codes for CSAMPATNEKLFF.

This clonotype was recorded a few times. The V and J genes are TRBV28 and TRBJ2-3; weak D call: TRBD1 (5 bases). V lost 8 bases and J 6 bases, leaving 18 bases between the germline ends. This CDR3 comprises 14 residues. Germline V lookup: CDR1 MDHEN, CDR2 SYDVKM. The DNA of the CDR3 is TGTGCCAGCTCCCGGACAAGTTCAAGTGATACGCAGTATTTT. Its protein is CASSRTSSSDTQYF.

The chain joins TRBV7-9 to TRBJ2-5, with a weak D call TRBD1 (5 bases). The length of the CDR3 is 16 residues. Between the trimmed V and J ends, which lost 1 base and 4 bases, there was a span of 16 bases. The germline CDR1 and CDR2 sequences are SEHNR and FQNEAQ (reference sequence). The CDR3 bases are TGTGCCAGCAGCTTAGTCTGGACACCTAAGACAGAGACCCAGTACTTC. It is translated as CASSLVWTPKTETQYF.

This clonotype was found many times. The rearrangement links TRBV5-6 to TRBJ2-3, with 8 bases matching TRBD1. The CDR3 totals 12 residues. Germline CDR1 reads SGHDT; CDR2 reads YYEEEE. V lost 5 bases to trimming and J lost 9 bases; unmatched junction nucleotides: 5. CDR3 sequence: CASRSGTGTQYF. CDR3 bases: TGTGCCAGCAGGTCCGGGACAGGAACGCAGTATTTT.

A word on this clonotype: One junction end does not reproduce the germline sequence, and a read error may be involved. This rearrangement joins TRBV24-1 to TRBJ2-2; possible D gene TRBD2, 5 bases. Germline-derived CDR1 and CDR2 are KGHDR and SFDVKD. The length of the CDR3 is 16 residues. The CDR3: CATSDSGLATPGERFF. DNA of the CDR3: TGTGCCACCAGTGATTCAGGACTCGCTACCCCCGGGGAGCGGTTTTTT.

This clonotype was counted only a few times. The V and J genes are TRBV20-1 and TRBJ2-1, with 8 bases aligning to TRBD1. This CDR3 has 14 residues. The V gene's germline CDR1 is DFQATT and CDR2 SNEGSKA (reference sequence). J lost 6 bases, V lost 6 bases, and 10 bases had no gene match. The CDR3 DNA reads TGCAGTGCCAGGCGGACAGGGTCGGGCAATGAGCAGTTCTTC. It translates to CSARRTGSGNEQFF.

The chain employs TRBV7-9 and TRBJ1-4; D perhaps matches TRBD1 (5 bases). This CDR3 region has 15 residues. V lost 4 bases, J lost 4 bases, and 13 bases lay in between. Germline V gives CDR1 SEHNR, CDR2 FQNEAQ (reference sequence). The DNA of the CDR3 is TGTGCCAGCAGCTCCCGTGGGGCAGATAATGAAAAACTGTTTTTT. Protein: CASSSRGADNEKLFF.